This record covers a single T cell receptor (beta chain). The data originate from a study of blood T cells in healthy people across ages. With a J-beta primer mix and a sample-barcoded 5' primer, a second PCR ran about 7 to 12 cycles. TCRdb reprocessed the 5' RACE reads via MiXCR and lists one record per CDR3 protein. This table holds roughly 1.7 million distinct CDR3 sequences, around 35% found once. The CDR3 loop spans 13 amino acids. V lost 4 bases and J lost 8, with 13 bases in between. From germline, CDR1 is SGHVS and CDR2 FNYEAQ. Sequences were obtained from blood. The V call is TRBV7-6, the J call TRBJ2-3; maybe TRBD2 (6 bases). The sequence was collected from a woman in her 30s in good health. CDR3 residues: CASSWGVDGTQYF. Here the CDR3 DNA reads TGTGCCAGCAGCTGGGGGGTCGACGGTACGCAGTATTTT.